Shown below are 2 T cell receptor beta chains from a single sample sequenced in a study of cytotoxic CD8 clonotypes in ibrutinib-treated CLL. The method was immunoSEQ multiplex PCR; TCRdb's version includes in-frame clones alone and lacks a portion of them. The sample carries 110,000 to 150,000 clones, approximately 90% recorded once. Sequencing used PBMCs, obtained after 12 months of ibrutinib treatment. The receptors were gathered from a human donor with chronic lymphocytic leukemia.

The chain combines TRBV7-2 with TRBJ2-5; D might be TRBD1 or TRBD2, each matching 5 bases. CDR3 length: 15 amino acids. V was cut by 5 bases and J by 6 bases, with 19 bases left in between. CDR1 and CDR2 (germline): SGHTA, FQGNSA. This CDR3 reads CASSLWDGLSKTQYF. Here the CDR3 DNA reads TGTGCCAGCAGCCTATGGGACGGCCTTTCGAAGACCCAGTACTTC.

This chain joins TRBV7-3 and TRBJ2-1; D not resolved. The V gene lost 5 bases and the J gene lost 7 bases, with 9 bases spanning the gap. Germline lookup yields CDR1 SGHTA and CDR2 FQGTGA. This CDR3 contains 12 residues. The DNA of the CDR3 is TGTGCCAGCAGCCCCTCTATAAATGAGCAGTTCTTC. It is translated as CASSPSINEQFF.